The clone carrying this TCR beta chain is a singleton in its sample. The entry originates in a study of blood T cell repertoires in COVID-19. Whole-study context: Sites across the United States, Italy and Spain contributed samples from acute and convalescent COVID-19.

Sequencing was performed with immunoSEQ multiplex PCR; in TCRdb, only in-frame clones are kept and a portion is missing. The table records 250,000 to 300,000 clones, approximately 92% of them present only once. Before being deemed recovered, Cohort 3 donors had two negative PCRs, clearance, or symptom resolution. This CDR3 contains 14 residues. Trimming cost V 1 base and J 7 bases, with 10 bases left between them. Germline CDR1 SNHLY, CDR2 FYNNEI. This chain uses TRBV2 with TRBJ2-2, with D perhaps matching TRBD2 (6 bases). This TCR came from a woman between 25 and 40 years old who had recovered from COVID-19. Sequencing was performed on PBMCs or T cells enriched from blood (not recorded which). The CDR3 nucleotides are TGTGCCAGCAGTGAAGGTGCCGGGGGCGGGGAGCTGTTTTTT. Amino acids: CASSEGAGGGELFF.